Each of the 27 T cell receptor beta chains below was sequenced from the same sample in a study of cytomegalovirus exposure and HLA in healthy donors. Generated by immunoSEQ multiplex PCR, the TCRdb table keeps only in-frame clones and is missing some. Among 110,000 or so clones listed, about 87% were seen once. What was sequenced was PBMCs. The receptors derive from a man younger than 30 in good health and CMV-seronegative.

This chain joins TRBV5-5 and TRBJ1-1, with D hard to call. The CDR3 spans 14 residues. V gave up 6 bases and J gave up 1 base, with 13 bases separating them. Germline CDR1 reads SGHKS; CDR2 reads YYEKEE (reference sequence). The CDR3 loop reads CASTKASGNTEAFF. The CDR3 DNA follows: TGTGCCAGCACCAAAGCCTCAGGGAACACTGAAGCTTTCTTT.

The chain uses TRBV18 and TRBJ2-7; 9 nucleotides match TRBD1. The V gene's germline CDR1 is KGHSH and CDR2 LQKENI. The CDR3 is made up of 16 amino acids. V shed 3 bases and J 2 bases; nucleotides not matched to a gene: 8. CDR3: CASSPLPGQGTYEQYF. The CDR3 DNA follows: TGTGCCAGCTCACCCCTACCGGGACAGGGAACCTACGAGCAGTACTTC. Variable domain in full (rest from reference TRBV18 and TRBJ2-7): NAGVMQNPRHLVRRRGQEARLRCSPMKGHSHVYWYRQLPEEGLKFMVYLQKENIIDESGMPKERFSAEFPKEGPSILRIQQVVRGDSAAYFCASSPLPGQGTYEQYFGPGTRLTVT.

The chain combines TRBV18 with TRBJ2-3, with TRBD1 matching 8 bases. This CDR3 comprises 16 residues. Losses at the gene ends were 3 bases for V and 3 bases for J; bases not matched to a gene: 8. Germline values: CDR1 KGHSH, CDR2 LQKENI. The CDR3 sequence: CASSPLLGQVTDTQYF. CDR3 in DNA: TGTGCCAGCTCACCTCTTCTGGGACAGGTTACAGATACGCAGTATTTT.

The V and J genes are TRBV19 and TRBJ2-3; unclear D gene. This CDR3 is 15 amino acids long. Looked up from germline, CDR1 is LNHDA and CDR2 is SQIVND (reference sequence). Trimming removed 1 base at V and 2 bases at J, with 10 bases between. In DNA form, the CDR3 reads TGTGCCAGTAGTATAGCGGGTGGAACCACAGATACGCAGTATTTT. As protein: CASSIAGGTTDTQYF.

The V gene is TRBV7-2, the J gene TRBJ1-2, with a weak D call TRBD1 (6 bases). V dropped 3 bases and J dropped 8 bases, with 16 bases sitting between them. This CDR3 contains 14 residues. From germline, CDR1 is SGHTA and CDR2 FQGNSA. CDR3 nucleotide sequence: TGTGCCAGCAGCTTGGATACAGGGACGGGCGGCTACACCTTC. Translation gives CASSLDTGTGGYTF.

The V call is TRBV9, the J call TRBJ2-7, with 7 bases identical to TRBD2. V shed 3 bases and J 4 bases; nucleotides not matched to a gene: 10. The germline CDR1 and CDR2 sequences are SGDLS and YYNGEE. The CDR3 totals 15 residues. CDR3 DNA: TGTGCCAGCAGCGAAACTAGCGCGAGTGGATACGAGCAGTACTTC. It codes for CASSETSASGYEQYF.

This clone was observed a handful of times. The chain uses TRBV30 and TRBJ2-1; perhaps TRBD1 as D (6 bases). The germline CDR1 and CDR2 sequences are GTSNPN and SVGIG (reference sequence). The CDR3 has 14 residues. Between the trimmed V and J ends, which lost 2 bases and 12 bases, there was a span of 20 bases. CDR3 nucleotides: TGTGCCTGGAGTCCCCAGGGGACCCGATGGGGGCAGTTCTTC. Translated: CAWSPQGTRWGQFF.

The chain carries TRBV13 and TRBJ2-2, with D tentatively TRBD1 (5 bases). The germline V and J ends were trimmed by 2 bases and 2 bases, with 15 bases remaining between them. The CDR3 consists of 17 residues. Germline CDR1 PRHDT, CDR2 FYEKMQ (reference sequence). The DNA of the CDR3 is TGTGCCAGCAGCTTATCTCGTAGGGGAACCAACACCGGGGAGCTGTTTTTT. Encoded protein: CASSLSRRGTNTGELFF.

The V gene is TRBV9, the J gene TRBJ2-3; D is perhaps TRBD2 (6 bases). The CDR3 covers 13 residues. CDR1 and CDR2 (germline): SGDLS, YYNGEE. The V and J ends lost 5 bases and 4 bases respectively, with 11 bases between them. CDR3 coding DNA: TGTGCCAGCAGACCTAGCGCGGCAGATACGCAGTATTTT. Translation: CASRPSAADTQYF.

The gene calls are TRBV7-9 and TRBJ2-3; TRBD2 aligns across 12 bases. CDR3 size: 15 residues. The germline gives CDR1 SEHNR, CDR2 FQNEAQ (reference sequence). J lost 4 bases, V lost 4 bases, and 3 bases had no gene match. The DNA of the CDR3 is TGTGCCAGCAGCTCGACTAGCGGGGGATCAGATACGCAGTATTTT. Its protein is CASSSTSGGSDTQYF.

This clone was found once. The chain has TRBV6-1 and TRBJ1-2; 8 nucleotides line up with TRBD1. The V gene's germline CDR1 is MNHNS and CDR2 SASEGT. CDR3 length: 14 amino acids. Germline trimming cut 1 base from V and 8 bases from J; bases unmatched to any gene: 6. The CDR3 spells CASSEGGQVYGYTF. The CDR3 nucleotides are TGTGCCAGCAGTGAAGGGGGACAGGTCTACGGCTACACCTTC.

This chain links TRBV7-2 with TRBJ1-2; perhaps TRBD1 as D (6 bases). Trimming took off 2 bases at V and 6 bases at J, with 10 bases between the two ends. Germline V gives CDR1 SGHTA, CDR2 FQGNSA. The CDR3 is 13 residues long. The CDR3 DNA is TGTGCCAGCAGCTTAAACAGGGAAGATGGCTACACCTTC. Translating it yields CASSLNREDGYTF.

The rearrangement uses TRBV4-1 and TRBJ1-1; 8 nucleotides match TRBD1. J gave up 3 bases and V 2 bases, and 8 bases lay outside the gene matches. CDR3 length: 16 amino acids. Germline V gene sequence: CDR1 MGHRA, CDR2 YSYEKL. The CDR3 nucleotides read TGCGCCAGCAGCCAACTAATTGGACAGGGTGACACTGAAGCTTTCTTT. Amino acids: CASSQLIGQGDTEAFF.

This chain connects TRBV5-1 to TRBJ2-1, with D perhaps matching TRBD2 (5 bases). The CDR3 spans 15 residues. Trimming took 0 bases from V and 6 from J, leaving 13 bases between them. Germline loops: CDR1 SGHRS, CDR2 YFSETQ. In DNA, the CDR3 is TGCGCCAGCAGCTTGGGTCGCTCGGGAACCAATGAGCAGTTCTTC. It codes for CASSLGRSGTNEQFF.

The chain carries TRBV28 and TRBJ2-5; no clear D gene. This CDR3 has 16 residues. Trimming pared 6 bases from V and 1 base from J, leaving 18 bases between. Germline V gives CDR1 MDHEN, CDR2 SYDVKM. DNA of the CDR3: TGTGCCAGCAGCCAAACACCCGACACCTTCCAAGAGACCCAGTACTTC. The encoded protein is CASSQTPDTFQETQYF.

The chain carries TRBV25-1 and TRBJ2-3, with D perhaps TRBD2 (5 bases). Germline CDR1 and CDR2: MGHDK and SYGVNS. Trimming removed 3 bases from V and 1 base from J, with 8 bases in between. This CDR3 has 14 amino acids. The CDR3 protein is CASSDLRGTDTQYF. DNA of the CDR3: TGTGCCAGCAGTGATTTGAGGGGCACAGATACGCAGTATTTT.

Turning to this clone: This specimen includes other DNA sequences encoding the same CDR3. The chain carries TRBV6-5 and TRBJ2-5; 10 positions agree with TRBD1. Looked up from germline, CDR1 is MNHEY and CDR2 is SVGAGI. With 6 bases clipped from V and 5 bases from J, the junction kept 6 bases outside the gene matches. The CDR3 is 14 residues long. CDR3 in amino acids: CASSTTGGRETQYF. Here the CDR3 DNA reads TGTGCCAGCAGCACGACAGGGGGCAGGGAGACCCAGTACTTC.

This chain links TRBV5-1 with TRBJ2-1; D not certain. Trimming cost V 4 bases and J 1 base, with 12 bases left between them. The CDR3 extends over 15 amino acids. Germline V gives CDR1 SGHRS, CDR2 YFSETQ. The CDR3 sequence is CASSPYSRSYNEQFF. The CDR3 nucleotides read TGCGCCAGCAGCCCTTATAGCCGGTCCTACAATGAGCAGTTCTTC. The full variable domain, completed using reference TRBV5-1 and TRBJ2-1, is KAGVTQTPRYLIKTRGQQVTLSCSPISGHRSVSWYQQTPGQGLQFLFEYFSETQRNKGNFPGRFSGRQFSNSRSEMNVSTLELGDSALYLCASSPYSRSYNEQFFGPGTRLTVL.

The chain has TRBV5-1 and TRBJ2-3; the D gene is possibly TRBD2 (5 bases). Germline CDR1 reads SGHRS; CDR2 reads YFSETQ. The CDR3 is 14 amino acids. The V end was cut by 3 bases, the J end by 1 base, with 9 bases between. The CDR3 sequence: CASSYGDRTDTQYF. In nucleotides, the CDR3 is TGCGCCAGCAGCTACGGGGATCGCACAGATACGCAGTATTTT.

The V call is TRBV5-1, the J call TRBJ2-5; 12 bases map to TRBD2. CDR1 SGHRS and CDR2 YFSETQ come from the germline V gene. The CDR3 is made up of 14 amino acids. V lost 9 bases, J lost 2 bases, and 5 bases stayed unmatched. CDR3 protein: CATKGTSGQETQYF. CDR3 coding DNA: TGCGCCACCAAAGGGACTAGCGGGCAAGAGACCCAGTACTTC.

The chain uses TRBV5-1 and TRBJ1-2; 11 bases agree with TRBD1. The CDR3 sequence is 15 residues long. Germline V gene sequence: CDR1 SGHRS, CDR2 YFSETQ. V dropped 4 bases and J dropped 6; count of bases not matched to a gene: 8. CDR3 DNA sequence: TGCGCCAGCAGCACGGGACAGGGGGTGAGCGATGGCTACACCTTC. It yields the protein CASSTGQGVSDGYTF.

The chain uses TRBV28 and TRBJ2-7; TRBD2 might be the D (5 bases). The CDR3 covers 14 residues. Germline V gene sequence: CDR1 MDHEN, CDR2 SYDVKM. V was cut by 7 bases and J by 3 bases, with 16 bases left in between. The CDR3 protein is CASIRDRGNYEQYF. CDR3 DNA sequence: TGTGCCAGCATCAGAGACCGGGGAAACTACGAGCAGTACTTC.

This sequence joins TRBV10-1 and TRBJ2-7, with D perhaps TRBD2 (5 bases). Germline lookup yields CDR1 WNHNN and CDR2 SYGVQD (reference sequence). The CDR3 covers 15 residues. V shed 3 bases and J shed 4 bases, with 16 bases lying between them. DNA for the CDR3: TGCGCCAGCAGTGAACGTTTTAACGGGGTTTACGAGCAGTACTTC. This codes for CASSERFNGVYEQYF.

The CDR3 is CASSQGHGGAVETQYF. The CDR3 coding sequence is TGCGCCAGCAGCCAAGGGCACGGTGGGGCCGTAGAGACCCAGTACTTC. The chain links TRBV4-3 to TRBJ2-5, with D perhaps matching TRBD1 (5 bases). This CDR3 spans 16 amino acids. V lost 1 base and J lost 4, with 16 bases in between. Germline lookup yields CDR1 LGHNA and CDR2 YSLEER.

The CDR3 nucleotides read TGTGCCACCGAGAGTAGCGGATTATCGAACACCGGGGAGCTGTTTTTT. It yields the protein CATESSGLSNTGELFF. The chain uses TRBV15 and TRBJ2-2; D might be TRBD2 (6 bases). Germline CDR1 and CDR2: LNHNV and YYDKDF (reference sequence). V lost 8 bases and J 0 bases, leaving 16 bases between the germline ends. The CDR3 contains 16 residues. Combining the CDR3 with reference TRBV15 and TRBJ2-2 gives the whole variable domain DAMVIQNPRYQVTQFGKPVTLSCSQTLNHNVMYWYQQKSSQAPKLLFHYYDKDFNNEADTPDNFQSRRPNTSFCFLDIRSPGLGDTAMYLCATESSGLSNTGELFFGEGSRLTVL.

CDR3 in amino acids: CASSLSPGYSNQPQHF. CDR3 nucleotides: TGTGCCAGCAGTTTATCGCCAGGGTATAGCAATCAGCCCCAGCATTTT. This sequence joins TRBV28 and TRBJ1-5, with D tentatively TRBD1 (5 bases). The germline CDR1 and CDR2 sequences are MDHEN and SYDVKM. Trimming cost V 1 base and J 0 bases, with 10 bases left between them. This CDR3 is built from 16 residues. The whole variable domain, filled in from reference TRBV28 and TRBJ1-5, reads DVKVTQSSRYLVKRTGEKVFLECVQDMDHENMFWYRQDPGLGLRLIYFSYDVKMKEKGDIPEGYSVSREKKERFSLILESASTNQTSMYLCASSLSPGYSNQPQHFGDGTRLSIL.

This clone was seen a few times. This sequence joins TRBV28 and TRBJ1-2; 10 nucleotides agree with TRBD1. Germline loops: CDR1 MDHEN, CDR2 SYDVKM. This CDR3 is built from 13 residues. J gave up 7 bases and V 6 bases, and 5 bases lay outside the gene matches. This chain's CDR3 is CASRRQGAGGYTF. Here the CDR3 DNA reads TGTGCCAGCAGGAGACAGGGGGCGGGTGGCTACACCTTC.